Reported below is one T cell receptor (beta chain). The target antigen is unknown. TCRdb reprocessed the 5' RACE reads with MiXCR, giving one entry per CDR3 protein. The sample records under 550,000 distinct CDR3 sequences, approximately 26% being singletons. The sample belongs to a study of CD8 T cells in ankylosing spondylitis. Points from the study as a whole: Characteristic of ankylosing spondylitis blood, it appeared, was a TCR beta motif comprising about eight highly homologous variants.

The V end lost 0 bases, the J end lost 2 bases, and 10 bases lay between the germline ends. The CDR3 runs 15 residues. The V gene's germline CDR1 is GTSNPN and CDR2 SVGIG (reference sequence). The rearrangement uses TRBV30 and TRBJ2-2; D gene ambiguous. The sequence was collected from a male donor with ankylosing spondylitis. Specimen: blood, either unsorted or a sorted T cell fraction (not recorded which). This CDR3 is CAWSVLTGNTGELFF. CDR3 coding DNA: TGTGCCTGGAGTGTACTGACGGGTAACACCGGGGAGCTGTTTTTT.